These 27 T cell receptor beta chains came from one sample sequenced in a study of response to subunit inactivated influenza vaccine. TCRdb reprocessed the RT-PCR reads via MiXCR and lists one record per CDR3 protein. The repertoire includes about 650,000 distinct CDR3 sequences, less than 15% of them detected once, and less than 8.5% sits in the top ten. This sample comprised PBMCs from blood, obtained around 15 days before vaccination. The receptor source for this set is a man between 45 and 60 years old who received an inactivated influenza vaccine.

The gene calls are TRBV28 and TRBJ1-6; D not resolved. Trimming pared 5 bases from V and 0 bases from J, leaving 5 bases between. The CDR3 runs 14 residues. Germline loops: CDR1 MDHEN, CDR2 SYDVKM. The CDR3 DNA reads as TGTGCCAGCAGTGCGAGCTCCTATAATTCACCCCTCCACTTT. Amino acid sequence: CASSASSYNSPLHF. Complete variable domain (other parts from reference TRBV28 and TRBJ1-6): DVKVTQSSRYLVKRTGEKVFLECVQDMDHENMFWYRQDPGLGLRLIYFSYDVKMKEKGDIPEGYSVSREKKERFSLILESASTNQTSMYLCASSASSYNSPLHFGNGTRLTVT.

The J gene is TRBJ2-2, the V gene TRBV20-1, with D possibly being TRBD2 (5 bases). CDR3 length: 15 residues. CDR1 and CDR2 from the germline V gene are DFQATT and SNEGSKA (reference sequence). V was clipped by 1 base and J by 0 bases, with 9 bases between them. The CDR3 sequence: CSARVALANTGELFF. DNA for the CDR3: TGCAGTGCTAGAGTAGCGCTCGCGAACACCGGGGAGCTGTTTTTT.

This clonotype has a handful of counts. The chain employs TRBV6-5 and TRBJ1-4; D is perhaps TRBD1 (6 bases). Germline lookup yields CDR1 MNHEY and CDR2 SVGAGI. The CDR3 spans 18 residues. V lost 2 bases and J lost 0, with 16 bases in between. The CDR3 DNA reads TGTGCCAGCAGTTACGAGGCAGGGGTTGGAGCAACTAATGAAAAACTGTTTTTT. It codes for CASSYEAGVGATNEKLFF.

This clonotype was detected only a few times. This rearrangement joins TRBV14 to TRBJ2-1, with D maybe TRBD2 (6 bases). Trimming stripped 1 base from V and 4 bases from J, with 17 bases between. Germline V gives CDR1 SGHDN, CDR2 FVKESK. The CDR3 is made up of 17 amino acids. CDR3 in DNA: TGTGCCAGCAGCCAAGGAGTCGGCGGGATAGGGTACAATGAGCAGTTCTTC. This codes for CASSQGVGGIGYNEQFF.

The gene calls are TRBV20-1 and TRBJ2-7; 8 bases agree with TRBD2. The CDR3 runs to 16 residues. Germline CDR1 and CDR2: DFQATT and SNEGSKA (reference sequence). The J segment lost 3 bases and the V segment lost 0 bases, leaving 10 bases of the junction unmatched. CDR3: CSARELLLAENYEQYF. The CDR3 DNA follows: TGCAGTGCTAGAGAATTACTACTAGCGGAAAACTACGAGCAGTACTTC.

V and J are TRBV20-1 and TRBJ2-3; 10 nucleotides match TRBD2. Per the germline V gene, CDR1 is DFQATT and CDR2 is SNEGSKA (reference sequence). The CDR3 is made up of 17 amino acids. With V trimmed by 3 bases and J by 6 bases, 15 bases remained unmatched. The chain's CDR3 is CSARIGLTSGDWDTQYF. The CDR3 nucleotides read TGCAGTGCTAGGATAGGGCTTACTAGCGGGGACTGGGATACGCAGTATTTT.

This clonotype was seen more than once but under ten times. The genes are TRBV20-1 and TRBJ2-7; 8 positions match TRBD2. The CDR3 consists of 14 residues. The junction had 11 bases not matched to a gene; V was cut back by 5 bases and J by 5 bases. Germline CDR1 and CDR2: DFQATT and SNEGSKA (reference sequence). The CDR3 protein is CSARGGASGHEQYF. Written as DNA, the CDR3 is TGCAGTGCTCGAGGGGGAGCTAGCGGGCACGAGCAGTACTTC.

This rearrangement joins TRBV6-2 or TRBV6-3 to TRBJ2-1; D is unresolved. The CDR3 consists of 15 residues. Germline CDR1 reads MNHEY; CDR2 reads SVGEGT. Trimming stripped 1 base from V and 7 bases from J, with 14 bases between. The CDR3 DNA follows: TGTGCCAGCAGTTACTTAGGACCCATCGGGAATGAGCAGTTCTTC. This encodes CASSYLGPIGNEQFF.

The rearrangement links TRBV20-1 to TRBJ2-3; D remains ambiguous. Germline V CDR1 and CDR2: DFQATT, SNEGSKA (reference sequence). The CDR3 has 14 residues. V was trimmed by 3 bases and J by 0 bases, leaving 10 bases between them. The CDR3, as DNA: TGCAGTGCTAGCCCGCGGTCTAGCACAGATACGCAGTATTTT. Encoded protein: CSASPRSSTDTQYF.

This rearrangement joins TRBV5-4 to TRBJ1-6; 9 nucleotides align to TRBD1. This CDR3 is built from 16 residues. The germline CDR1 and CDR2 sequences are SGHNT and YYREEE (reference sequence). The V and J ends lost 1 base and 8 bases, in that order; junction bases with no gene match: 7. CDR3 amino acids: CASSLPGTGSDSPLHF. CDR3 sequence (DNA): TGTGCCAGCAGCTTGCCAGGGACAGGGTCGGATTCACCCCTCCACTTT.

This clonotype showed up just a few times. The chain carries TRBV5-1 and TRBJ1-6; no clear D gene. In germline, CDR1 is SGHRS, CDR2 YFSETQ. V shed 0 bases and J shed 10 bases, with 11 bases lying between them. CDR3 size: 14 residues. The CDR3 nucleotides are TGCGCCAGCAGCTTGGACCTCGATGGGTCACCCCTCCACTTT. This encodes CASSLDLDGSPLHF. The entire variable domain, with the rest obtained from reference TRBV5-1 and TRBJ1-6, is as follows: KAGVTQTPRYLIKTRGQQVTLSCSPISGHRSVSWYQQTPGQGLQFLFEYFSETQRNKGNFPGRFSGRQFSNSRSEMNVSTLELGDSALYLCASSLDLDGSPLHFGNGTRLTVT.

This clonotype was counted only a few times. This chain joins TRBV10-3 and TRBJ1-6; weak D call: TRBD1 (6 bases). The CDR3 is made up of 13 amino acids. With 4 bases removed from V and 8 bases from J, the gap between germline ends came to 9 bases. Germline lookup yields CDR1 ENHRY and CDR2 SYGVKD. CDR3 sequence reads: CAISGGADSPLHF. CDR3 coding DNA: TGTGCCATCAGTGGGGGGGCCGATTCACCCCTCCACTTT.

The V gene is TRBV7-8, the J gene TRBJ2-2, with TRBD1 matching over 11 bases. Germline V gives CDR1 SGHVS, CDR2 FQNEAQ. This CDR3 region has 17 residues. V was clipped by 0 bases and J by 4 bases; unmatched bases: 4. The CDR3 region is CASSLARDRGVTGELFF. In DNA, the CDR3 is TGTGCCAGCAGCTTAGCGAGGGACAGGGGGGTCACCGGGGAGCTGTTTTTT.

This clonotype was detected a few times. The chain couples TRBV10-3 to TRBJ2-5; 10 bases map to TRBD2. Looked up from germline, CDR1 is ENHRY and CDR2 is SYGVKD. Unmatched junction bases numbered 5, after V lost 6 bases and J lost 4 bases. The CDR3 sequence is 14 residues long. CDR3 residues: CAISASGSGETQYF. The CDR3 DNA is TGTGCCATCAGCGCTAGCGGGAGCGGAGAGACCCAGTACTTC.

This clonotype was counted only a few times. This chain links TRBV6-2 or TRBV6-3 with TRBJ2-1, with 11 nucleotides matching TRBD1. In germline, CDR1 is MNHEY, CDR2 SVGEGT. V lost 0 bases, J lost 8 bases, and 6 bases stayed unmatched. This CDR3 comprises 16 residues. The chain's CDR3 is CASSYSHGQGADEQFF. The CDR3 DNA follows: TGTGCCAGCAGTTACTCGCATGGACAGGGGGCGGATGAGCAGTTCTTC.

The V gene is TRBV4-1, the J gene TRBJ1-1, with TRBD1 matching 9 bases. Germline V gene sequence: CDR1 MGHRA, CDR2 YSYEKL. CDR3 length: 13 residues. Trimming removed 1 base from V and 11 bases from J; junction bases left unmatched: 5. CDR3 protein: CASSQAGTGYAFF. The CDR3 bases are TGCGCCAGCAGCCAAGCCGGGACAGGGTACGCTTTCTTT.

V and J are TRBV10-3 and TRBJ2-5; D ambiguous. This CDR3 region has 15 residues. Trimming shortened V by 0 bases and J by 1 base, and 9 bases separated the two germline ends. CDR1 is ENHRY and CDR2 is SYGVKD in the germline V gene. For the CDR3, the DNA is TGTGCCATCAGTGAGTCGAAAGGGCTCCAAGAGACCCAGTACTTC. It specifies CAISESKGLQETQYF.

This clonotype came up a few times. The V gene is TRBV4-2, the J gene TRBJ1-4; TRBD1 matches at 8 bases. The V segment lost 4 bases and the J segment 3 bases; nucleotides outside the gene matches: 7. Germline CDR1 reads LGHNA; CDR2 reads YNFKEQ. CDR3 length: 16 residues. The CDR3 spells CASSPQGAQPNEKLFF. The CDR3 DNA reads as TGTGCCAGCAGCCCTCAGGGGGCGCAGCCTAATGAAAAACTGTTTTTT.

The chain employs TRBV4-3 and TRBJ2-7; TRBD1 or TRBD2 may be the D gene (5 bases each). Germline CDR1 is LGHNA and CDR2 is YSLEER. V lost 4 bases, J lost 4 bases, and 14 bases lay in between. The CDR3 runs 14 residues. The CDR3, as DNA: TGCGCCAGCAGCCCGATTGGGGGAGCGTACGAGCAGTACTTC. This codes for CASSPIGGAYEQYF.

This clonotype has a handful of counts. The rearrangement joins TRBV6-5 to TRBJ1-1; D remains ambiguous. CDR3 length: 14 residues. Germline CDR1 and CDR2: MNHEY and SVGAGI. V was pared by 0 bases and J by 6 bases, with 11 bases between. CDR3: CASSYSRRTAEAFF. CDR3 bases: TGTGCCAGCAGTTACTCGAGGAGAACCGCTGAAGCTTTCTTT.

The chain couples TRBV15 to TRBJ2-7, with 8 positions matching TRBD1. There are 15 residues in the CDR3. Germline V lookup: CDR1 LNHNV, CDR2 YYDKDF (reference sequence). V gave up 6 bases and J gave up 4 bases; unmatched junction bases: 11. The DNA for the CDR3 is TGTGCCACCAGTCCCCGTACAGGGGGAGCTTACGAGCAGTACTTC. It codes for CATSPRTGGAYEQYF.

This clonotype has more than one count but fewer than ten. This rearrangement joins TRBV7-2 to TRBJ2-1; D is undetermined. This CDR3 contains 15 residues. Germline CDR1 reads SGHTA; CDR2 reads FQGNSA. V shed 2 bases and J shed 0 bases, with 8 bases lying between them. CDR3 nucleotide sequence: TGTGCCAGCAGCTTACATAGAGGCTCCTACAATGAGCAGTTCTTC. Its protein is CASSLHRGSYNEQFF.

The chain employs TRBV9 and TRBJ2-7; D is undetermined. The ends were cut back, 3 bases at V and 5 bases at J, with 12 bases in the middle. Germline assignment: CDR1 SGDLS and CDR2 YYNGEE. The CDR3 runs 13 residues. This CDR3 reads CASSAFLSDEQYF. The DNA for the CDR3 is TGTGCCAGCAGCGCATTTCTTTCGGACGAGCAGTACTTC. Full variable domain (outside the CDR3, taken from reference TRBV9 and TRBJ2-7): DSGVTQTPKHLITATGQRVTLRCSPRSGDLSVYWYQQSLDQGLQFLIQYYNGEERAKGNILERFSAQQFPDLHSELNLSSLELGDSALYFCASSAFLSDEQYFGPGTRLTVT.

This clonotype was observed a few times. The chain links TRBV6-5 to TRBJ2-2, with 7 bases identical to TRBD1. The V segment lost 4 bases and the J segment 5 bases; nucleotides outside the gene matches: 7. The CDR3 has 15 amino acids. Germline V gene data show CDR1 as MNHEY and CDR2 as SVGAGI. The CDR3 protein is CASSFTGVGTGELFF. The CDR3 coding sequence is TGTGCCAGCAGTTTCACAGGGGTGGGAACCGGGGAGCTGTTTTTT.

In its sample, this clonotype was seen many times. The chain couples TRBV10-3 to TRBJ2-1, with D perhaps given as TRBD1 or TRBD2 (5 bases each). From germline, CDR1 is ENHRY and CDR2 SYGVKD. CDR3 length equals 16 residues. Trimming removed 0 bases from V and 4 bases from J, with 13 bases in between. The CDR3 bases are TGTGCCATCAGTGAGTCAGCAGGGACCCTTTACAATGAGCAGTTCTTC. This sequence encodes CAISESAGTLYNEQFF.

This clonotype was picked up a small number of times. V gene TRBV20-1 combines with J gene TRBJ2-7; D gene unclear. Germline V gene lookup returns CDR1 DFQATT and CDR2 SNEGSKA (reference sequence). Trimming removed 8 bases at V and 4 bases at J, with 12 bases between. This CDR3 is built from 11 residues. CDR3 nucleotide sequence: TGCAGTCCCGCACAGTCTTACGAGCAGTACTTC. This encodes CSPAQSYEQYF.

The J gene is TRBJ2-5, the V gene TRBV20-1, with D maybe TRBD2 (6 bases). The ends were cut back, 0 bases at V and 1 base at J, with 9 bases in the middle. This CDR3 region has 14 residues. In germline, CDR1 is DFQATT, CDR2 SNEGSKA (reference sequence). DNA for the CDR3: TGCAGTGCTAGAGAGTGGGGACTCCAAGAGACCCAGTACTTC. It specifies CSAREWGLQETQYF.